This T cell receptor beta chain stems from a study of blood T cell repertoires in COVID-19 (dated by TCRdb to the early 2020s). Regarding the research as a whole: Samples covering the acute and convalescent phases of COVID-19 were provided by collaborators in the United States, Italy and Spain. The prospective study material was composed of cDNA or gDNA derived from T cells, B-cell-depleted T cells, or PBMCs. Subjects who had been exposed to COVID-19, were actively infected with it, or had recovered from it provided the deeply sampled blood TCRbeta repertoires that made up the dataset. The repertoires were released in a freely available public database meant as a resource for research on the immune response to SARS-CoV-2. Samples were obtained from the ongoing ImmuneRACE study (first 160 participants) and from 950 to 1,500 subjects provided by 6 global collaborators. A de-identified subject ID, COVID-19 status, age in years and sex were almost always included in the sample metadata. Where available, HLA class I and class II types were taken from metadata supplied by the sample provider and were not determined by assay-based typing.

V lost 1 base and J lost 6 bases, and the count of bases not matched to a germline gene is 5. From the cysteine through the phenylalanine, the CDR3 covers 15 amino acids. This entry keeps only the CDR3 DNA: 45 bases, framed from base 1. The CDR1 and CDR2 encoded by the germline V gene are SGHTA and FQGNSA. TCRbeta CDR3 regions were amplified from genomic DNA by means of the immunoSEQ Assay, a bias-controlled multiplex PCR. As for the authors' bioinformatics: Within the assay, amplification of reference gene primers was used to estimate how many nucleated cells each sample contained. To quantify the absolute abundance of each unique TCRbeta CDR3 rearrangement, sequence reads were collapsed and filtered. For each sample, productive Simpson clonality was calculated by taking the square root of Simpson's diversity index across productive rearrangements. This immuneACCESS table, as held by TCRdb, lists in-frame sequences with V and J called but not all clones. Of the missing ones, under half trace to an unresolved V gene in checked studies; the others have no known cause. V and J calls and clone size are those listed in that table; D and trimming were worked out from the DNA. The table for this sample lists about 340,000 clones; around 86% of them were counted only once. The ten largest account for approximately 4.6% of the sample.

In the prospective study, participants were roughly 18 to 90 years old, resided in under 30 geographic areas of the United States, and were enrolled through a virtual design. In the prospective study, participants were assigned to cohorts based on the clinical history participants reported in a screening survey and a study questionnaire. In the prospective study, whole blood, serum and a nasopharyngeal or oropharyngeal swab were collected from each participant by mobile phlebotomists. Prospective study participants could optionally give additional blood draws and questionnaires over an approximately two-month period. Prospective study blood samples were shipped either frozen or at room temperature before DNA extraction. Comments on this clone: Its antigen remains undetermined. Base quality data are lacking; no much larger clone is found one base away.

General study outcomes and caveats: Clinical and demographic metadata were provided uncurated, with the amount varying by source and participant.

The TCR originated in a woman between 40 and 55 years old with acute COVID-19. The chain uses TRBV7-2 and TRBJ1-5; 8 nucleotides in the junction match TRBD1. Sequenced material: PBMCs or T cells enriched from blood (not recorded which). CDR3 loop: CASSLESGGRQPQHF. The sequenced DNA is TGTGCCAGCAGCTTAGAGTCAGGGGGCCGTCAGCCCCAGCATTTT. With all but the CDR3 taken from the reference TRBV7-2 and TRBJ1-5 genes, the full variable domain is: GAGVSQSPSNKVTEKGKDVELRCDPISGHTALYWYRQSLGQGLEFLIYFQGNSAPDKSGLPSDRFSAERTGGSVSTLTIQRTQQEDSAVYLCASSLESGGRQPQHFGDGTRLSIL.